These T cell receptor beta chains were read from a single sample in a study of shared clonotypes between healthy human individuals. Measured with immunoSEQ multiplex PCR; TCRdb has only the in-frame clones, and not every one. The sample yields roughly 2 million clones, roughly 96% seen once. Sequencing input: naive CD4+ T cells sorted from blood. All receptors come from a man between 18 and 35 years old in good health. Each CDR3 is given with its conserved first and last residue. The D gene is left open where the match is weak. Rows give clone size only sometimes, using once, few, many, or a class for an expanded clone.

D | J | V | size | CDR3 | DNA
TRBD1 | TRBJ1-2 | TRBV11-2 | . | CASSHQGADYGYTF | TGTGCCAGCAGCCACCAGGGGGCAGACTATGGCTACACCTTC
. | TRBJ2-2 | TRBV28 | . | CASSSGTNTGELFF | TGTGCCAGCAGTAGCGGTACGAACACCGGGGAGCTGTTTTTT
TRBD1 | TRBJ1-6 | TRBV28 | . | CASSSGTGGDSPLHF | TGTGCCAGCAGTTCTGGGACAGGGGGGGATTCACCCCTCCACTTT
TRBD1 | TRBJ2-7 | TRBV5-1 | . | CASSFGTAAYEQYF | TGCGCCAGCAGCTTCGGGACAGCTGCCTACGAGCAGTACTTC
. | TRBJ2-3 | TRBV27 | . | CASSLLGAPSTDTQYF | TGTGCCAGCAGCCTGCTAGGGGCCCCGTCAACAGATACGCAGTATTTT
. | TRBJ2-5 | TRBV18 | . | CASSAKETQYF | TGTGCCAGCTCTGCCAAAGAGACCCAGTACTTC
TRBD1 | TRBJ2-7 | TRBV5-1 | once | CASSLEGTGGPYEQYF | TGCGCCAGCAGCTTGGAAGGGACAGGGGGCCCCTACGAGCAGTACTTC
. | TRBJ2-1 | TRBV5-1 | . | CASSFPINSHNEQFF | TGCGCCAGCAGCTTCCCTATCAACTCCCACAATGAGCAGTTCTTC
. | TRBJ2-5 | TRBV6-6 | . | CASSGSGETQYF | TGTGCCAGCAGTGGGTCAGGGGAGACCCAGTACTTC
TRBD2 | TRBJ2-1 | TRBV15 | . | CATSTLAGGRNEQFF | TGTGCCACCAGCACCCTAGCGGGAGGGAGGAATGAGCAGTTCTTC
TRBD2 | TRBJ2-2 | TRBV7-9 | few | CASRRTSANTGELFF | TGTGCCAGCAGACGGACTAGTGCGAACACCGGGGAGCTGTTTTTT
. | TRBJ1-1 | TRBV2 | . | CASSREGSGRTEAFF | TGTGCCAGCAGCCGCGAAGGGTCAGGCAGAACTGAAGCTTTCTTT
. | TRBJ2-7 | TRBV6-5 | . | CASSYRGEQYF | TGTGCCAGCAGTTACAGGGGGGAGCAGTACTTC
. | TRBJ1-2 | TRBV5-6 | . | CASSPGMNYGYTF | TGTGCCAGCAGCCCGGGCATGAACTATGGCTACACCTTC
TRBD1 | TRBJ1-6 | TRBV5-4 | . | CASSYSQGANSPLHF | TGTGCCAGCAGTTATTCACAGGGGGCGAATTCACCCCTCCACTTT
. | TRBJ2-1 | TRBV9 | . | CASSVSSSYNEQFF | TGTGCCAGCAGCGTAAGCAGCTCCTACAATGAGCAGTTCTTC
. | TRBJ2-3 | TRBV5-1 | . | CASSLVQGRGTDTQYF | TGCGCCAGCAGCTTGGTTCAGGGCCGGGGCACAGATACGCAGTATTTT
TRBD1 | TRBJ1-5 | TRBV25-1 | . | CASSEHGQGFGQPQHF | TGTGCCAGCAGTGAGCACGGACAGGGGTTTGGGCAGCCCCAGCATTTT
TRBD1 | TRBJ2-7 | TRBV6-1 | . | CASSESAGGRDEQYF | TGTGCCAGCAGTGAAAGTGCAGGGGGCAGGGACGAGCAGTACTTC
TRBD1 | TRBJ2-2 | TRBV27 | . | CASSHTGVSTGELFF | TGTGCCAGCAGCCATACAGGGGTTAGCACCGGGGAGCTGTTTTTT
. | TRBJ2-5 | TRBV12-5 | . | CASGLVSKRQETQYF | TGTGCTAGTGGTTTGGTATCCAAGCGGCAAGAGACCCAGTACTTC
TRBD2 | TRBJ2-1 | TRBV5-1 | . | CASSLGIGAGAGMRHNEQFF | TGCGCCAGCAGCTTGGGAATCGGAGCGGGAGCGGGGATGAGGCACAATGAGCAGTTCTTC